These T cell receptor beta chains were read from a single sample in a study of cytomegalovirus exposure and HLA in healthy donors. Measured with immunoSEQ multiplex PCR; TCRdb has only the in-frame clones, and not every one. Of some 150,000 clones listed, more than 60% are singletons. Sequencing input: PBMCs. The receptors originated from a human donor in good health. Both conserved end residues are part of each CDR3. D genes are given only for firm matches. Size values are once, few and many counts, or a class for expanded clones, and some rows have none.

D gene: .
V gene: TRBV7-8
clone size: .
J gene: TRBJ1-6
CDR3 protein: CASTPTRRASSYNSPLHF
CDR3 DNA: TGTGCCAGCACCCCGACCCGGAGGGCCAGCTCCTATAATTCACCCCTCCACTTT

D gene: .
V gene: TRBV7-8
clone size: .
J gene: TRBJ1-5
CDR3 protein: CASSFRTGWNNQPQHF
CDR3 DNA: TGTGCCAGCAGCTTCAGAACAGGGTGGAACAATCAGCCCCAGCATTTT

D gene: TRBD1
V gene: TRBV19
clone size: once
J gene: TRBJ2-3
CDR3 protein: CASSPRTGWGSVGDTQYF
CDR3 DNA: TGTGCCAGTAGTCCGCGGACAGGTTGGGGCTCGGTGGGAGATACGCAGTATTTT

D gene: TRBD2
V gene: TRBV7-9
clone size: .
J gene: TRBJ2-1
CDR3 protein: CASSLSGGDNEQFF
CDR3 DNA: TGTGCCAGCAGCTTAAGCGGGGGAGACAATGAGCAGTTCTTC

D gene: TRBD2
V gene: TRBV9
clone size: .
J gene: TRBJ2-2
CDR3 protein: CASSAFGLAGAGELFF
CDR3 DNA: TGTGCCAGCAGTGCATTTGGACTAGCGGGGGCCGGGGAGCTGTTTTTT

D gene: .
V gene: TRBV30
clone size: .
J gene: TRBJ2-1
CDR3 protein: CAWSVGGGAFSQFF
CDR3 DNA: TGTGCCTGGAGTGTTGGAGGGGGGGCCTTTTCGCAGTTCTTC

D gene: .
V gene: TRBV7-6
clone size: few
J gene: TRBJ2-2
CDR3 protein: CASSLALGGPRHTGELFF
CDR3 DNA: TGTGCCAGCAGCTTAGCTCTGGGCGGGCCGCGTCACACCGGGGAGCTGTTTTTT

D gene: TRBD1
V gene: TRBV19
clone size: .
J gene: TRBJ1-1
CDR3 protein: CASSPGTVTEAFF
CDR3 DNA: TGTGCCAGTAGTCCCGGGACAGTCACTGAAGCTTTCTTT

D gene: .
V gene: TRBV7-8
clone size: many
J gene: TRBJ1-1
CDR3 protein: CASSLAGRDEAFF
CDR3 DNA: TGTGCCAGCAGCTTAGCGGGGCGGGATGAAGCTTTCTTT

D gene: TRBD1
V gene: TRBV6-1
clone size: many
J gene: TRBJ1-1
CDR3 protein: CASSQGVNTEAFF
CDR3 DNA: TGTGCCAGCAGTCAGGGGGTGAACACTGAAGCTTTCTTT

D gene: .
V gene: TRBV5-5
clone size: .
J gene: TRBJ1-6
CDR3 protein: CASSPGDRSSYNSPLHF
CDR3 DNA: TGTGCCAGCAGCCCGGGGGATCGGAGCTCCTATAATTCACCCCTCCACTTT

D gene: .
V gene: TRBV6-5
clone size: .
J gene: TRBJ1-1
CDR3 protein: CASPVSGQLNTEAFF
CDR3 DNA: TGTGCCAGCCCTGTCTCGGGACAACTGAACACTGAAGCTTTCTTT

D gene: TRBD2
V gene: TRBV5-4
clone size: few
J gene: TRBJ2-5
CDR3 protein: CASSLERGGQETQYF
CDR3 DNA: TGTGCCAGCAGCTTGGAGCGGGGGGGCCAAGAGACCCAGTACTTC

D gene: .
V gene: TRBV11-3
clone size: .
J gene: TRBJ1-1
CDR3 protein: CASSTGAPNTEAFF
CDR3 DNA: TGTGCCAGCAGTACCGGAGCCCCGAACACTGAAGCTTTCTTT

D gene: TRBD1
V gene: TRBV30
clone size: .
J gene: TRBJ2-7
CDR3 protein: CAWSVPGTGQF
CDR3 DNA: TGTGCCTGGAGTGTACCCGGGACAGGACAGTTC

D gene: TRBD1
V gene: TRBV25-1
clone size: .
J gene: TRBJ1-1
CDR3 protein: CASTRDRGAAFF
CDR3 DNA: TGTGCCAGCACTAGGGACAGGGGGGCCGCTTTCTTT

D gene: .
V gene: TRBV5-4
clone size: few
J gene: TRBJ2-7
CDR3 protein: CASSLGRSGNEQYF
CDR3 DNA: TGTGCCAGCAGCTTAGGGAGGTCCGGAAACGAGCAGTACTTC

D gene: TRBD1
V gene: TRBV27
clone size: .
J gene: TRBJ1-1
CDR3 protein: CASSSHLGTGNTEAFF
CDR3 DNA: TGTGCCAGCAGTTCCCACCTGGGGACAGGGAACACTGAAGCTTTCTTT

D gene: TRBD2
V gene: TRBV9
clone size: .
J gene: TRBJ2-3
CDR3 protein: CASSVGTSRTDTQYF
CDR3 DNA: TGTGCCAGCAGTGTCGGGACTAGTCGAACAGATACGCAGTATTTT

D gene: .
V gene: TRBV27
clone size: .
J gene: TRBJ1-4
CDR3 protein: CASSLDRPNEKLFF
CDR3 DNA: TGTGCCAGCAGTTTAGACAGGCCTAATGAAAAACTGTTTTTT

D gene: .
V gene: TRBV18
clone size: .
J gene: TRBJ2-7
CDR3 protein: CASSPPSAYEQYF
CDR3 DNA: TGTGCCAGCTCACCACCCAGTGCCTACGAGCAGTACTTC

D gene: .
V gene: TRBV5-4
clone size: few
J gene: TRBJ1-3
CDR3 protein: CASSSRFGSGNTIYF
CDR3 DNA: TGTGCCAGCAGCAGCAGGTTCGGCTCTGGAAACACCATATATTTT

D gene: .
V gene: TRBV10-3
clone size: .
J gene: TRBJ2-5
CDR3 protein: CATKPPRGGVEETQYF
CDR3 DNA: TGTGCCACCAAGCCTCCAAGGGGGGGGGTTGAAGAGACCCAGTACTTC

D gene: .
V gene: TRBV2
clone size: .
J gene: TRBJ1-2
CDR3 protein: CASSEMGAQGGYGYAF
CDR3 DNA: TGTGCCAGCAGTGAAATGGGGGCACAGGGAGGGTATGGCTACGCCTTC

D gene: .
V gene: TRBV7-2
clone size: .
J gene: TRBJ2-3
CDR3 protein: CASSLGVQTFTDTQYF
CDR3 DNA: TGTGCCAGCAGCTTAGGTGTCCAAACTTTCACAGATACGCAGTATTTT

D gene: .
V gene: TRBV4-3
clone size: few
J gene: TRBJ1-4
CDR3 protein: CASSSAGAGVIANEKLFF
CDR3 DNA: TGCGCCAGCTCCAGTGCCGGGGCGGGGGTAATAGCTAATGAAAAACTGTTTTTT

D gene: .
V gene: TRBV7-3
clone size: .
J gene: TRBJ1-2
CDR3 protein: CASSPGGGNYGYTF
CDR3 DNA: TGTGCCAGCAGCCCCGGTGGGGGGAACTATGGCTACACCTTC

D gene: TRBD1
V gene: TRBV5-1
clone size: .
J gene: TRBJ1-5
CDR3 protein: CARRTGQVRNQPQHF
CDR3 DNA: TGCGCCAGGAGAACCGGACAGGTTCGCAATCAGCCCCAGCATTTT

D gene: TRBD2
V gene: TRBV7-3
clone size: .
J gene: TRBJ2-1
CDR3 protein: CASSLAGTNSYNEQFF
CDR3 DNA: TGTGCCAGCAGCTTAGCCGGGACTAACTCCTACAATGAGCAGTTCTTC

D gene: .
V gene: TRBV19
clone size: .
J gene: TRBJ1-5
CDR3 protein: CASTSPGYSNQPQHF
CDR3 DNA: TGTGCCAGTACATCCCCAGGTTATAGCAATCAGCCCCAGCATTTT

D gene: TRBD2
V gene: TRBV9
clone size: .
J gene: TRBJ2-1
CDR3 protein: CASSVELAGGNNEQFF
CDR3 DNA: TGTGCCAGCAGCGTAGAACTAGCGGGGGGCAACAATGAGCAGTTCTTC

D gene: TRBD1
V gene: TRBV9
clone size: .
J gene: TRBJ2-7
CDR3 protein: CASSVGTGVEQYF
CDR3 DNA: TGTGCCAGCAGCGTAGGTACAGGGGTCGAGCAGTACTTC

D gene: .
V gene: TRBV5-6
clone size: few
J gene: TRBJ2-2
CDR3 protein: CASSTDSTGELFF
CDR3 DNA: TGTGCCAGCAGCACTGACAGTACCGGGGAGCTGTTTTTT

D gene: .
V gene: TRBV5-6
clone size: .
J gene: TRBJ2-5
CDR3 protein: CASSSSQGVGQETQYF
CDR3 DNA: TGTGCCAGCAGCTCCTCACAGGGAGTAGGACAAGAGACCCAGTACTTC

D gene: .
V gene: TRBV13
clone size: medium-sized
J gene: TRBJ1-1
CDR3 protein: CASSSDTEAFF
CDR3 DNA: TGTGCCAGCAGCTCTGACACTGAAGCTTTCTTT

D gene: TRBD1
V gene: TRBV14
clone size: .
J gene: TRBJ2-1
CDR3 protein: CASRGQEFYNEQFF
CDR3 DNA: TGTGCCAGCAGGGGACAGGAATTCTACAATGAGCAGTTCTTC

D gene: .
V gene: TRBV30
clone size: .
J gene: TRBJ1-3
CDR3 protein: CAWSVRDTIYF
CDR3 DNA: TGTGCCTGGAGTGTGCGAGACACCATATATTTT

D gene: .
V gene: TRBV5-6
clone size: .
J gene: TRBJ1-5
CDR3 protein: CASSLYSINQPQHF
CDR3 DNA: TGTGCCAGCAGCTTGTACAGTATCAATCAGCCCCAGCATTTT

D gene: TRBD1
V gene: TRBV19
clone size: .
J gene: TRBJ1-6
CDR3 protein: CASSATNRGISPLHF
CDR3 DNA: TGTGCCAGTAGTGCAACCAACAGGGGGATTTCACCCCTCCACTTT

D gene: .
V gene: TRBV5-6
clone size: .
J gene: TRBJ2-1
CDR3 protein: CASSPYSYNEQFF
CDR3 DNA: TGTGCCAGCAGCCCCTACTCCTACAATGAGCAGTTCTTC

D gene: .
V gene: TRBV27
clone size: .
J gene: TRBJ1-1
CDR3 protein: CASSLTDLNTEAFF
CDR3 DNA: TGTGCCAGCAGTTTGACGGACTTGAACACTGAAGCTTTCTTT

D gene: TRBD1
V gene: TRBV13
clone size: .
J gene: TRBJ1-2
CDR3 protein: CASSLSRQGAPYGYTF
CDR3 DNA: TGTGCCAGCAGCTTATCTCGGCAGGGGGCGCCCTATGGCTACACCTTC

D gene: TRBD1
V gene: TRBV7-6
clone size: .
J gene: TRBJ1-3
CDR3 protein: CASSLRQGESGNTIYF
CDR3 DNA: TGTGCCAGCAGCCTTCGTCAGGGGGAATCTGGAAACACCATATATTTT

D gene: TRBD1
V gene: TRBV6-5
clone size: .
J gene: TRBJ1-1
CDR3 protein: CASSSRQGQTNTEAFF
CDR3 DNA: TGTGCCAGCAGTTCGAGACAGGGGCAAACGAACACTGAAGCTTTCTTT

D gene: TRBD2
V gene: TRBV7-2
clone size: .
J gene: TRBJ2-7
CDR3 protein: CASNRGVVYDEQYF
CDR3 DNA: TGTGCCAGCAATCGGGGGGTAGTCTACGACGAGCAGTACTTC

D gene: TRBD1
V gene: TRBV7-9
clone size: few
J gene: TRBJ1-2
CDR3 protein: CASSSRDRGDYGYTF
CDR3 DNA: TGTGCCAGCAGCTCCCGGGACAGGGGCGACTATGGCTACACCTTC

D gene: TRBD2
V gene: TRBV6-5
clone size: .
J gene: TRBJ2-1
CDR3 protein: CASSVVGGEQFF
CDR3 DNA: TGTGCCAGCTCTGTTGTCGGGGGGGAGCAGTTCTTC

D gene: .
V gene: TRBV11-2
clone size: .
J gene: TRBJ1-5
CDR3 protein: CASSPGHPSNQPQHF
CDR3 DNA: TGTGCCAGCAGCCCAGGACACCCCAGCAATCAGCCCCAGCATTTT

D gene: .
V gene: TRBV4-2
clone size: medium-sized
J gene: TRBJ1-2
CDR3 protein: CASSRAVVGAHGGYTF
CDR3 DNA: TGTGCCAGCAGCCGAGCGGTAGTGGGGGCGCATGGTGGCTACACCTTC

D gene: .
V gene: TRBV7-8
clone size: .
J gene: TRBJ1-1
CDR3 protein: CASSPLRERNTEAFF
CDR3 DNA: TGTGCCAGCAGCCCCCTCCGGGAGAGGAACACTGAAGCTTTCTTT

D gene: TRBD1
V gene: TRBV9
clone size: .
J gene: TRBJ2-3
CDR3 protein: CASTPGTGGTDTQYF
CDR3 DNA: TGTGCCAGCACCCCGGGGACAGGGGGCACAGATACGCAGTATTTT

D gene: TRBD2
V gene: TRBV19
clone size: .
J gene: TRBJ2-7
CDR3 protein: CASSEERGPSYEQYF
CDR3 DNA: TGTGCCAGTAGTGAGGAGCGGGGGCCCTCCTACGAGCAGTACTTC